The rows below give T cell receptor beta chains drawn from one sample of a study of shared clonotypes between healthy human individuals. Produced via immunoSEQ multiplex PCR; TCRdb's table is partial and in-frame only. The table lists some 1 million clones, about 75% of them singletons. Sample: memory CD4+ T cells sorted from blood. These receptors originate from a man younger than 35 in good health. CDR3s include the opening cysteine and the closing phenylalanine or tryptophan. A D gene is named only where the DNA matches it firmly. The size field is filled for only some rows; it gives once, few, many or a size class.

>TRBV7-9|TRBD2|NA|TRBJ2-1
CASSLGTGTSTDEQFF
TGTGCCAGCAGCTTAGGAACCGGGACTAGCACCGATGAGCAGTTCTTC
>TRBV18|NA|many|TRBJ2-1
CASSPWQPQLGSYNEQFF
TGTGCCAGCTCACCATGGCAACCCCAACTGGGCTCCTACAATGAGCAGTTCTTC
>TRBV11-3|NA|once|TRBJ2-2
CASSLRVNTGELFF
TGTGCCAGCAGCTTACGGGTGAACACCGGGGAGCTGTTTTTT
>TRBV6-5|TRBD1|few|TRBJ2-7
CASRSPGQGGEQYF
TGTGCCAGCAGATCCCCGGGACAGGGAGGCGAGCAGTACTTC
>TRBV5-1|TRBD1|NA|TRBJ2-3
CASSLGQGAADTQYF
TGCGCCAGCAGCTTGGGCCAGGGGGCAGCAGATACGCAGTATTTT
>TRBV19|NA|NA|TRBJ1-1
CASSLGQATEAFF
TGTGCCAGTAGTTTGGGCCAGGCGACTGAAGCTTTCTTT
>TRBV7-2|TRBD1|NA|TRBJ1-4
CASSLQRDRGEKLFF
TGTGCCAGCAGCTTACAGAGGGACAGGGGCGAAAAACTGTTTTTT
>TRBV7-8|TRBD2|once|TRBJ2-7
CASSLLSAGGPTFYEQYF
TGTGCCAGCAGCCTTCTTTCGGCGGGAGGGCCTACGTTCTACGAGCAGTACTTC
>TRBV6-1|NA|NA|TRBJ1-6
CASSELGQGIYNSPLHF
TGTGCCAGCAGTGAACTGGGTCAGGGAATTTATAATTCACCCCTCCACTTT
>TRBV6-4|TRBD1|NA|TRBJ2-2
CASKSGQGATGELFF
TGTGCCAGCAAATCGGGACAGGGGGCCACCGGGGAGCTGTTTTTT
>TRBV5-1|NA|NA|TRBJ2-1
CASSLPGTFYGQFF
TGCGCCAGCAGCTTGCCCGGGACATTTTACGGGCAGTTCTTC
>TRBV7-9|NA|NA|TRBJ1-1
CASSFRELNTEAFF
TGTGCCAGCAGCTTCAGGGAGTTAAACACTGAAGCTTTCTTT
>TRBV6-6|TRBD1|NA|TRBJ1-2
CASSSSRQGARGYTF
TGTGCCAGCAGTTCCTCTAGACAGGGGGCGCGTGGCTACACCTTC
>TRBV11-3|NA|NA|TRBJ2-1
CASSLVGPAEGRNEQFF
TGTGCCAGCAGCTTAGTTGGCCCGGCCGAAGGGAGAAATGAGCAGTTCTTC
>TRBV6-6|NA|few|TRBJ1-2
CASSRPDSLYGYTF
TGTGCCAGCAGTCGCCCGGACAGTTTGTATGGCTACACCTTC
>TRBV19|TRBD2|NA|TRBJ2-1
CASSIVVSGGPSSNEQFF
TGTGCCAGTAGTATTGTTGTTAGCGGGGGGCCATCGTCCAATGAGCAGTTCTTC
>TRBV7-8|NA|NA|TRBJ2-4
CASSHRMGALAKNIQYF
TGTGCCAGCAGTCACCGGATGGGGGCTTTAGCCAAAAACATTCAGTACTTC
>TRBV19|TRBD1|NA|TRBJ2-7
CASSIHLGTGGYEQYF
TGTGCCAGTAGTATACATCTAGGGACAGGGGGCTACGAGCAGTACTTC
>TRBV5-1|NA|NA|TRBJ2-3
CASSQPTDTQYF
TGCGCCAGCAGCCAACCTACGGATACGCAGTATTTT
>TRBV4-1|NA|NA|TRBJ2-3
CASSQEEGASTTQYF
TGCGCCAGCAGCCAAGAGGAAGGGGCTAGCACTACGCAGTATTTT
>TRBV10-2|NA|many|TRBJ2-3
CASSESQNTQYF
TGCGCCAGCAGTGAGTCACAAAATACGCAGTATTTT
>TRBV6-1|TRBD2|many|TRBJ2-2
CASSEALVRTQRERSGELFF
TGTGCCAGCAGTGAAGCGCTCGTAAGGACCCAGCGGGAGAGGTCCGGGGAGCTGTTTTTT
>TRBV9|NA|NA|TRBJ2-2
CASSVGSWPNTGELFF
TGTGCCAGCAGCGTAGGGAGCTGGCCGAACACCGGGGAGCTGTTTTTT
>TRBV5-1|NA|NA|TRBJ2-7
CASSSLLSYEQYF
TGCGCCAGCAGCTCATTACTCTCCTACGAGCAGTACTTC
>TRBV4-1|TRBD1|NA|TRBJ2-1
CASSQTGSSYNEQFF
TGCGCCAGCAGCCAGACAGGGAGCTCCTACAATGAGCAGTTCTTC
>TRBV14|NA|many|TRBJ1-3
CASSLVTQGSGNTIYF
TGTGCCAGCAGCCTTGTTACACAGGGAAGTGGAAACACCATATATTTT
>TRBV7-2|TRBD2|NA|TRBJ2-5
CASSSSGLRGTQYF
TGTGCCAGCAGCTCTAGCGGCCTAAGAGGGACCCAGTACTTC
>TRBV7-3|NA|NA|TRBJ2-3
CASSLSSTDTQYF
TGTGCCAGCAGCTTAAGCAGCACAGATACGCAGTATTTT
>TRBV4-2|NA|NA|TRBJ2-3
CASSQGRADTQYF
TGTGCCAGCAGCCAGGGACGGGCGGATACGCAGTATTTT
>TRBV5-1|TRBD2|NA|TRBJ2-3
CASSRMGLGDTQYF
TGCGCCAGCAGCCGGATGGGACTAGGGGATACGCAGTATTTT
>TRBV2|NA|once|TRBJ1-5
CASSADTGNQPQHF
TGTGCCAGCAGTGCGGACACGGGCAATCAGCCCCAGCATTTT
>TRBV18|TRBD1|NA|TRBJ2-4
CASSPEGAGMNIQYF
TGTGCCAGCTCACCCGAGGGGGCTGGGATGAACATTCAGTACTTC
>TRBV10-3|TRBD1|few|TRBJ2-7
CATLPQGASYEQYF
TGTGCCACCCTCCCGCAGGGGGCATCCTACGAGCAGTACTTC
>TRBV18|NA|NA|TRBJ2-7
CASSPLPRSDEQYF
TGTGCCAGCTCACCACTACCGAGAAGCGACGAGCAGTACTTC
>TRBV11-2|NA|NA|TRBJ1-4
CASSYSTNEKLFF
TGTGCCAGCAGCTATTCAACTAATGAAAAACTGTTTTTT
>TRBV25-1|TRBD2|NA|TRBJ2-3
CASSESPSGSTDTQYF
TGTGCCAGCAGTGAATCCCCTAGCGGTAGCACAGATACGCAGTATTTT
>TRBV5-5|TRBD1|NA|TRBJ2-6
CATRQGFSGANVLTF
TGTGCCACCAGACAGGGTTTCTCTGGGGCCAACGTCCTGACTTTC
>TRBV5-4|TRBD2|NA|TRBJ2-1
CASSPRLAGGNNEQFF
TGTGCCAGCAGCCCCCGACTAGCGGGAGGGAATAATGAGCAGTTCTTC
>TRBV5-1|NA|NA|TRBJ2-2
CASSSGTGRTGELFF
TGCGCCAGCAGCTCGGGCACAGGGAGGACCGGGGAGCTGTTTTTT
>TRBV14|NA|few|TRBJ1-2
CASSQTGVYGYTF
TGTGCCAGCAGCCAGACCGGGGTCTATGGCTACACCTTC
>TRBV4-1|NA|few|TRBJ2-5
CASSHPGTLQETQYF
TGCGCCAGCAGCCATCCCGGGACTTTACAAGAGACCCAGTACTTC
>TRBV29-1|TRBD1|NA|TRBJ2-5
CSSRTGAETQYF
TGCAGCTCGCGGACAGGGGCGGAGACCCAGTACTTC
>TRBV7-3|NA|NA|TRBJ2-7
CASSQTGGDRTNYEQYF
TGTGCCAGCAGCCAAACGGGAGGGGACAGGACTAACTACGAGCAGTACTTC
>TRBV6-1|TRBD1|NA|TRBJ1-6
CASSAGQGVNSPLHF
TGTGCCAGCAGTGCAGGACAGGGGGTCAATTCACCCCTCCACTTT
>TRBV7-2|TRBD1|NA|TRBJ1-3
CASSLKRGQGHTIYF
TGTGCCAGCAGCTTAAAGCGGGGACAGGGGCACACCATATATTTT
>TRBV20-1|TRBD2|NA|TRBJ2-1
CSGGLEQFF
TGCAGTGGGGGACTAGAGCAGTTCTTC
>TRBV5-6|TRBD1|once|TRBJ1-2
CASSRQGYGYTF
TGTGCCAGCAGCCGACAGGGGTACGGCTACACCTTC